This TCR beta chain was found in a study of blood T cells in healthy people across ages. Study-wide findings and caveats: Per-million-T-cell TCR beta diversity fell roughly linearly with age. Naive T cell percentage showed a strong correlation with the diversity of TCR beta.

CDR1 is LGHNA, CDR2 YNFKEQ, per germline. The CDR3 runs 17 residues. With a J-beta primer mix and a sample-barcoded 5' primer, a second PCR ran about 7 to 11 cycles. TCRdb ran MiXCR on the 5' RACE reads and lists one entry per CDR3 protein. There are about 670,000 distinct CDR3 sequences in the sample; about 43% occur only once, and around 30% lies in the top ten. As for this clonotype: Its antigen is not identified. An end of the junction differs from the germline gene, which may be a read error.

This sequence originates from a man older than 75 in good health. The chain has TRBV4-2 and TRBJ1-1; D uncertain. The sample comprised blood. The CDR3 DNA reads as TGTGCCAGCAGCCAAGATCCCCCCGGGCAGCTGAACACTAAAGCTTTCTTT. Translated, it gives CASSQDPPGQLNTKAFF.